Below, 32 T cell receptor beta chains from the same sample are listed, as sequenced in a study of cytotoxic CD8 clonotypes in ibrutinib-treated CLL. Only in-frame clones appear in the TCRdb table, and some are missing; sequencing was by immunoSEQ multiplex PCR. The profile covers approximately 330,000 clones, with around four fifths appearing a single time and 5% to 7% taken by the ten largest. The source material was PBMCs, sampled before ibrutinib treatment. The receptors shown here come from a human donor with chronic lymphocytic leukemia.

The CDR3 sequence: CASNSGDQGQPQHF. In DNA, the CDR3 is TGTGCCAGCAATTCCGGGGACCAAGGGCAGCCCCAGCATTTT. The rearrangement links TRBV2 to TRBJ1-5, with D perhaps TRBD1 (5 bases). Looked up from germline, CDR1 is SNHLY and CDR2 is FYNNEI. This CDR3 contains 14 residues. Trimming removed 7 bases from V and 7 bases from J, with 17 bases in between.

The chain couples TRBV10-3 to TRBJ2-7, with D maybe TRBD2 (7 bases). The CDR3 sequence is 15 residues long. V lost 0 bases and J 7 bases, leaving 16 bases between the germline ends. CDR1 and CDR2 from the germline V gene are ENHRY and SYGVKD. This CDR3 reads CAISESNGGAGEQYF. DNA of the CDR3: TGTGCCATCAGTGAGTCGAATGGGGGGGCAGGAGAGCAGTACTTC.

V usage is TRBV4-3 and J usage is TRBJ1-1; the D is unclear. Trimming pared 0 bases from V and 0 bases from J, leaving 8 bases between. Per the germline V gene, CDR1 is LGHNA and CDR2 is YSLEER. The length of the CDR3 is 15 residues. The CDR3 loop reads CASSQESRLNTEAFF. CDR3 sequence (DNA): TGCGCCAGCAGCCAAGAGTCCAGGCTGAACACTGAAGCTTTCTTT.

The rearrangement links TRBV6-6 to TRBJ2-7; D perhaps matches TRBD2 (6 bases). The J call may not be correct, given that the DNA end is closer to TRBJ2-1. Germline V gene sequence: CDR1 MNHNY, CDR2 SVGAGI (reference sequence). The CDR3 contains 16 residues. In nucleotides, the CDR3 is TGTGCCAGCAGTTCCCACCCGGCGGGAACCTACAATGAGCAGTTCTTC. Protein: CASSSHPAGTYNEQFF.

The chain employs TRBV4-3 and TRBJ1-1; D perhaps matches TRBD1 (6 bases). The CDR3 consists of 15 residues. With 4 bases removed from V and 1 base from J, the gap between germline ends came to 13 bases. CDR1 is LGHNA and CDR2 is YSLEER in the germline V gene. The CDR3 DNA reads as TGCGCCAGCAGCCGGGGGGGGGCCCGGAACACTGAAGCTTTCTTT. Amino acid sequence: CASSRGGARNTEAFF.

This clone has a handful of counts. J is TRBJ1-3 and V is TRBV10-3, with 7 positions matching TRBD1. Germline trimming cut 9 bases from V and 0 bases from J; bases unmatched to any gene: 2. The CDR3 is 13 amino acids. Germline loops: CDR1 ENHRY, CDR2 SYGVKD. CDR3 protein: CAMTGFSGNTIYF. The CDR3 coding sequence is TGTGCCATGACAGGGTTCTCTGGAAACACCATATATTTT.

This chain connects TRBV18 to TRBJ1-1; unclear D gene. CDR3 size: 15 residues. The V gene lost 2 bases and the J gene lost 3 bases, with 13 bases spanning the gap. Germline V gene lookup returns CDR1 KGHSH and CDR2 LQKENI. CDR3 bases: TGTGCCAGCTCACCATGGCCTAGTGGGGACACTGAAGCTTTCTTT. Protein product: CASSPWPSGDTEAFF.

This clone was seen only a few times. This chain links TRBV2 with TRBJ2-1; tentatively, D is TRBD1 (6 bases). The V gene lost 5 bases and the J gene lost 0 bases, with 11 bases spanning the gap. Germline values: CDR1 SNHLY, CDR2 FYNNEI. The CDR3 has 15 amino acids. The CDR3 spells CASSPQGHSYNEQFF. The DNA for the CDR3 is TGTGCCAGCAGTCCACAGGGTCACTCCTACAATGAGCAGTTCTTC.

CDR3 nucleotides: TGTGCCAGCAGCCCGGGACAGCTAGCGGGAACAACCTACGAGCAGTACTTC. Protein sequence: CASSPGQLAGTTYEQYF. The V call is TRBV7-2, the J call TRBJ2-7; 9 nucleotides match TRBD2. CDR1 and CDR2 (germline): SGHTA, FQGNSA. Trimming took 5 bases from V and 2 from J; bases not matched to a gene: 13. The CDR3 totals 17 residues.

This clone was counted a few times. The CDR3 bases are TGTGCCAGTAGTATAATCGGACAGAGTTACAATGAGCAGTTCTTC. Residues: CASSIIGQSYNEQFF. The chain uses TRBV19 and TRBJ2-1, with D possibly TRBD1 on 6 matching bases. The CDR3 extends over 15 amino acids. Germline lookup yields CDR1 LNHDA and CDR2 SQIVND (reference sequence). V lost 2 bases, J lost 4 bases, and 12 bases lay in between.

This chain joins TRBV27 and TRBJ1-3, with a possible D match to TRBD1 (5 bases). CDR1 and CDR2 (germline): MNHEY, SMNVEV (reference sequence). With 1 base removed from V and 0 bases from J, the gap between germline ends came to 16 bases. This CDR3 has 18 residues. The CDR3, as DNA: TGTGCCAGCAGTTTATTCTTTGGGGGGTTGAACTCTGGAAACACCATATATTTT. It yields the protein CASSLFFGGLNSGNTIYF.

CDR3 DNA: TGTGCCAGCAGTGGACAGCGGACAGTCTCAGAGACCCAGTACTTC. The encoded protein is CASSGQRTVSETQYF. The V gene is TRBV25-1, the J gene TRBJ2-5, with D possibly matching TRBD1 (6 bases). Germline CDR1 is MGHDK and CDR2 is SYGVNS. The V and J ends lost 4 bases and 4 bases respectively, with 16 bases between them. CDR3 length: 15 amino acids.

This clone was seen only once. The chain links TRBV7-9 to TRBJ2-7; D gene ambiguous. Germline V gene data show CDR1 as SEHNR and CDR2 as FQNEAQ (reference sequence). V was shortened by 2 bases and J by 3 bases, with 5 bases between the two germline ends. This CDR3 comprises 12 residues. The CDR3: CASSLRYYEQYF. The CDR3 DNA is TGTGCCAGCAGCTTACGCTACTACGAGCAGTACTTC.

This chain uses TRBV27 with TRBJ2-5; D is uncertain. The ends were cut back, 2 bases at V and 5 bases at J, with 15 bases in the middle. Germline CDR1 reads MNHEY; CDR2 reads SMNVEV (reference sequence). This CDR3 spans 15 amino acids. In nucleotides, the CDR3 is TGTGCCAGCAGTTTAAGTGGCAGATTTTTGGAGACCCAGTACTTC. Residues: CASSLSGRFLETQYF.

The gene calls are TRBV4-1 and TRBJ2-7; the match to TRBD2 covers 7 bases. After removal of 4 bases from V and 0 bases from J, the junction contained 3 bases not matched to a gene. CDR1 and CDR2 from the germline V gene are MGHRA and YSYEKL. The CDR3 runs 14 residues. The CDR3: CASSPGGSSYEQYF. The CDR3 region has the DNA TGCGCCAGCAGCCCCGGGGGGAGCTCCTACGAGCAGTACTTC.

The CDR3 loop reads CASSLNLGGNTEAFF. The CDR3 DNA follows: TGTGCCAGCAGCCTTAACCTAGGGGGGAACACTGAAGCTTTCTTT. The chain joins TRBV27 to TRBJ1-1; weak D call: TRBD1 (6 bases). The V end lost 6 bases, the J end lost 1 base, and 15 bases lay between the germline ends. The CDR3 sequence is 15 residues long. The germline CDR1 and CDR2 sequences are MNHEY and SMNVEV (reference sequence).

This chain links TRBV19 with TRBJ2-7; D is unclear. The germline CDR1 and CDR2 sequences are LNHDA and SQIVND (reference sequence). V dropped 5 bases and J dropped 2 bases, with 13 bases sitting between them. The CDR3 loop spans 14 amino acids. CDR3 coding DNA: TGTGCCAGTAGTGCCTCAATGGAACCCTACGAGCAGTACTTC. Translating gives CASSASMEPYEQYF.

This sequence joins TRBV5-1 and TRBJ1-1, with 9 bases that match TRBD1. Germline V gene sequence: CDR1 SGHRS, CDR2 YFSETQ. CDR3 length equals 16 residues. J was trimmed by 4 bases and V by 4 bases; bases with no gene match: 11. The CDR3 reads CASSTLTGGLGTEAFF. The CDR3 DNA is TGCGCCAGCAGCACCTTGACAGGGGGTTTGGGCACTGAAGCTTTCTTT. Combining the CDR3 with reference TRBV5-1 and TRBJ1-1 gives the whole variable domain KAGVTQTPRYLIKTRGQQVTLSCSPISGHRSVSWYQQTPGQGLQFLFEYFSETQRNKGNFPGRFSGRQFSNSRSEMNVSTLELGDSALYLCASSTLTGGLGTEAFFGQGTRLTVV.

This clone was detected a few times. This chain joins TRBV9 and TRBJ2-7; D is ambiguous. With 0 bases removed from V and 2 bases from J, the gap between germline ends came to 6 bases. The CDR3 has 13 residues. Germline loops: CDR1 SGDLS, CDR2 YYNGEE. CDR3 sequence reads: CASSVDTTYEQYF. The CDR3 DNA reads as TGTGCCAGCAGCGTAGACACCACCTACGAGCAGTACTTC. Complete variable domain (other parts from reference TRBV9 and TRBJ2-7): DSGVTQTPKHLITATGQRVTLRCSPRSGDLSVYWYQQSLDQGLQFLIQYYNGEERAKGNILERFSAQQFPDLHSELNLSSLELGDSALYFCASSVDTTYEQYFGPGTRLTVT.

In this sample, this clone turned up a few times. The V gene is TRBV18, the J gene TRBJ2-7, with TRBD2 matching over 10 bases. The CDR3 contains 13 residues. Germline V gives CDR1 KGHSH, CDR2 LQKENI. Unmatched junction bases numbered 2, after V lost 3 bases and J lost 6 bases. CDR3 sequence (DNA): TGTGCCAGCTCACCGGTAGCGGGAGGCGAGCAGTACTTC. Its protein is CASSPVAGGEQYF.

The genes are TRBV7-8 and TRBJ2-1; D call uncertain. CDR3 length equals 15 residues. Trimming shortened V by 5 bases and J by 0 bases, and 11 bases separated the two germline ends. Per the germline V gene, CDR1 is SGHVS and CDR2 is FQNEAQ. CDR3 in DNA: TGTGCCAGCAGCCCGCACCTGAGCTCCTACAATGAGCAGTTCTTC. As protein: CASSPHLSSYNEQFF.

The chain uses TRBV2 and TRBJ2-6, with D unresolved. This CDR3 is 18 amino acids long. From germline, CDR1 is SNHLY and CDR2 FYNNEI. V dropped 5 bases and J dropped 0 bases, with 17 bases sitting between them. The CDR3 bases are TGTGCCAGCAGTCTCCGCCGGAGCACCTCCTCTGGGGCCAACGTCCTGACTTTC. Amino acids: CASSLRRSTSSGANVLTF.

This clone was detected once. The chain recombines TRBV19 with TRBJ2-7; 14 bases match TRBD2. There are 17 residues in the CDR3. The germline V gene has CDR1 LNHDA and CDR2 SQIVND (reference sequence). J lost 6 bases, V lost 3 bases, and 10 bases had no gene match. The CDR3 DNA reads as TGTGCCAGTAGTATTAGAACTACCGGGACTAGCGGGAGCGAGCAGTACTTC. Its translation is CASSIRTTGTSGSEQYF.

As concerns this clone: This same CDR3 is encoded by further DNA sequences in the sample. The chain recombines TRBV5-1 with TRBJ1-2; D ambiguous. Germline V gene lookup returns CDR1 SGHRS and CDR2 YFSETQ. V lost 0 bases, J lost 4 bases, and 4 bases lay in between. The CDR3 has 12 amino acids. In DNA, the CDR3 is TGCGCCAGCAGCTTGGAGGGCTATGGCTACACCTTC. Translating it yields CASSLEGYGYTF.

The V gene is TRBV11-3, the J gene TRBJ2-7; D may be TRBD1 (6 bases). Germline values: CDR1 SGHNT, CDR2 YENEEA. Trimming cost V 7 bases and J 0 bases, with 10 bases left between them. The CDR3 consists of 13 residues. CDR3 DNA: TGTGCCAGCAAGGGGGACAACTCCTACGAGCAGTACTTC. This translates into CASKGDNSYEQYF.

The chain has TRBV4-1 and TRBJ1-5; D ambiguous. The V gene's germline CDR1 is MGHRA and CDR2 YSYEKL. The CDR3 has 15 amino acids. With 3 bases removed from V and 3 bases from J, the gap between germline ends came to 12 bases. CDR3 loop: CASSHYGQPNQPQHF. CDR3 coding DNA: TGCGCCAGCAGCCATTACGGGCAGCCCAATCAGCCCCAGCATTTT.

The CDR3, as DNA: TGTGCCAGCAGATCCGACAGGGGGGAGGGCACTGAAGCTTTCTTT. This encodes CASRSDRGEGTEAFF. V gene TRBV7-9 combines with J gene TRBJ1-1; 9 bases agree with TRBD1. In germline, CDR1 is SEHNR, CDR2 FQNEAQ (reference sequence). Germline trimming cut 6 bases from V and 4 bases from J; bases unmatched to any gene: 9. The CDR3 covers 15 residues.

This sequence joins TRBV7-9 and TRBJ2-7; 10 bases match TRBD2. The CDR3 totals 16 residues. V lost 5 bases to trimming and J lost 0 bases; unmatched junction nucleotides: 7. Germline V gene sequence: CDR1 SEHNR, CDR2 FQNEAQ (reference sequence). DNA for the CDR3: TGTGCCAGCAGCGTCAAGCGGGAGGGCGGCTCCTACGAGCAGTACTTC. Amino acid sequence: CASSVKREGGSYEQYF. Supplemented by reference TRBV7-9 and TRBJ2-7, the full variable domain reads DTGVSQNPRHKITKRGQNVTFRCDPISEHNRLYWYRQTLGQGPEFLTYFQNEAQLEKSRLLSDRFSAERPKGSFSTLEIQRTEQGDSAMYLCASSVKREGGSYEQYFGPGTRLTVT.

The chain recombines TRBV4-2 with TRBJ2-1; 8 bases match TRBD1. This CDR3 comprises 17 residues. Trimming cost V 4 bases and J 4 bases; bases outside gene matches: 12. In germline, CDR1 is LGHNA, CDR2 YNFKEQ. Here the CDR3 reads CASSLTGERSYYNEQFF. CDR3 nucleotide sequence: TGTGCCAGCAGCCTGACAGGGGAGCGTTCATATTACAATGAGCAGTTCTTC.

On this clone: At the DNA level, this CDR3 is encoded by other sequences in the same sample as well. The chain couples TRBV30 to TRBJ2-5; D is undetermined. The V gene's germline CDR1 is GTSNPN and CDR2 SVGIG (reference sequence). V lost 0 bases and J 5 bases, leaving 7 bases between the germline ends. The CDR3 loop spans 12 amino acids. The CDR3: CAWSVRGETQYF. For the CDR3, the DNA is TGTGCCTGGAGTGTACGTGGGGAGACCCAGTACTTC.

The chain links TRBV9 to TRBJ2-1, with 8 bases fitting TRBD2. Germline trimming cut 3 bases from V and 7 bases from J; bases unmatched to any gene: 15. This CDR3 has 17 amino acids. CDR1 is SGDLS, CDR2 YYNGEE, per germline. CDR3 loop: CASSGAFGRAGGNEQFF. DNA for the CDR3: TGTGCCAGCAGCGGGGCTTTCGGGAGGGCCGGTGGTAATGAGCAGTTCTTC.

The chain joins TRBV4-1 to TRBJ2-7; 13 nucleotides align to TRBD2. CDR1 and CDR2 (germline): MGHRA, YSYEKL. The J segment lost 2 bases and the V segment lost 3 bases, leaving 7 bases of the junction unmatched. The CDR3 extends over 17 amino acids. The CDR3 reads CASSQTGLAGSPYEQYF. CDR3 sequence (DNA): TGCGCCAGCAGCCAGACGGGACTAGCGGGATCCCCCTACGAGCAGTACTTC.